The present entry profiles one TCR beta chain with its context. Germline V gene sequence: CDR1 LNHDA, CDR2 SQIVND (reference sequence). This CDR3 comprises 13 residues. Deletions cut 3 bases from V and 7 bases from J, with 13 bases between. The data originate from a study of T cells after yellow fever vaccination. Using its own MiXCR run on the 5' RACE reads, TCRdb lists one record per CDR3 protein. The table has some 670,000 distinct CDR3 sequences, 9% to 15% seen once; the top ten hold under 15%. The TCR originated in a man aged 25 to 45 who received the YFV17D yellow fever vaccine. The genes are TRBV19 and TRBJ2-7; TRBD2 is a possible D gene (6 bases). The specimen comprised PBMCs, sampled on the day of the yellow fever booster vaccination. CDR3 sequence reads: CASSIGSLGEQYF. The CDR3, as DNA: TGTGCCAGTAGTATCGGGAGTTTGGGGGAGCAGTACTTC.